What follows are 5 T cell receptor beta chains derived from one specimen sequenced in a study of shared clonotypes between healthy human individuals. Sequencing used immunoSEQ multiplex PCR; TCRdb keeps in-frame clones, though not all of them. The sample shows about 2.3 million clones, just under 95% of them seen only once. Sequenced sample: naive CD4+ T cells from PBMCs. Subset defined: CD45RA+ positively selected. The receptors originated from a man aged 18 to 30 in good health. Some clones in this sample may be carry-over from other donors' samples.

This clone showed up just a few times. The rearrangement joins TRBV18 to TRBJ2-7; 11 nucleotides align to TRBD2. V trimming: 3 bases; J trimming: 6 bases; junction bases outside the gene matches: 4. In germline, CDR1 is KGHSH, CDR2 LQKENI. CDR3 length: 14 residues. The CDR3 coding sequence is TGTGCCAGCTCACCCCCACTAGCGGGAGCCGAGCAGTACTTC. Its translation: CASSPPLAGAEQYF.

The chain links TRBV28 to TRBJ1-2, with a possible D match to TRBD1 (5 bases). In germline, CDR1 is MDHEN, CDR2 SYDVKM. V lost 2 bases and J 8 bases, leaving 15 bases between the germline ends. The CDR3 runs 14 residues. In DNA form, the CDR3 reads TGTGCCAGCAGTTTAGGAGGCAGGGAACAAGGCTACACCTTC. Its protein product is CASSLGGREQGYTF.

The rearrangement links TRBV2 to TRBJ1-4; D may be TRBD1 (5 bases). CDR3 length: 15 residues. Germline V gene sequence: CDR1 SNHLY, CDR2 FYNNEI. The ends were cut back, 1 base at V and 5 bases at J, with 11 bases in the middle. CDR3 protein: CASSEVGGPNEKLFF. The DNA for the CDR3 is TGTGCCAGCAGTGAAGTCGGGGGACCGAATGAAAAACTGTTTTTT.

This clone turned up a few times. This chain connects TRBV20-1 to TRBJ1-1; no clear D. Germline V lookup: CDR1 DFQATT, CDR2 SNEGSKA (reference sequence). The CDR3 is made up of 11 amino acids. V was pared by 5 bases and J by 7 bases, with 11 bases between. The CDR3 bases are TGCAGTGCTGGCCCTTTGGGTGAAGCTTTCTTT. Its protein product is CSAGPLGEAFF.

The V and J genes are TRBV18 and TRBJ2-7, with D unresolved. V was pared by 2 bases and J by 3 bases, with 14 bases between. The CDR3 has 15 amino acids. Germline V gene sequence: CDR1 KGHSH, CDR2 LQKENI. DNA of the CDR3: TGTGCCAGCTCACCAGGATACAACTCAAACTACGAGCAGTACTTC. Translating it yields CASSPGYNSNYEQYF.